This is a list of T cell receptor beta chains from one sample in a study of blood T cell repertoires in COVID-19. Here immunoSEQ multiplex PCR was the method, and the copy in TCRdb shows in-frame clones only, minus some. The sample contains a few hundred thousand clones, around nine tenths of which appear only once. Sequencing was carried out using PBMCs or T cells enriched from blood (not recorded which). Receptor source: a woman aged 45-65 years with acute COVID-19. CDR3s include the opening cysteine and the closing phenylalanine or tryptophan. Fields, in order: D gene, clone size, V gene, J gene, CDR3 DNA, CDR3 protein. A D gene is named only where the DNA matches it firmly. Clone sizes are given selectively: once, few, many, or a class where the clone is expanded.

.	.	TRBV6-5	TRBJ2-1	TGTGCCAGCGGCAGGCCTTCCTACAATGAGCAGTTCTTC	CASGRPSYNEQFF
.	.	TRBV27	TRBJ2-1	TGTGCCAGCAGCCCGCGGCAGGGCACCTACAATGAGCAGTTCTTC	CASSPRQGTYNEQFF
.	once	TRBV6-5	TRBJ2-7	TGTGCCAGCAGAGACCCAGGGTATGGCGAGCAGTACTTC	CASRDPGYGEQYF
.	few	TRBV6-5	TRBJ2-1	TGTGCCAGCACTTCGGCTAGCATAAACAATGAGCAGTTCTTC	CASTSASINNEQFF
.	.	TRBV30	TRBJ2-7	TGTGCCTGGAGAGCGGAGGGCTCCTACGAGCAGTACTTC	CAWRAEGSYEQYF
TRBD1	.	TRBV5-1	TRBJ2-7	TGCGCCAGCAGCTTAGGACAGGGTAGGTCCTACGAGCAGTACTTC	CASSLGQGRSYEQYF
.	.	TRBV2	TRBJ1-6	TGTGCCAGCAGCCGAGACACGACCTATAATTCACCCCTCCACTTT	CASSRDTTYNSPLHF
TRBD2	.	TRBV7-8	TRBJ2-4	TGTGCCAGCAGCGAGGGACTAGCGGGAGCGAGGACCAAAAACATTCAGTACTTC	CASSEGLAGARTKNIQYF
.	.	TRBV5-1	TRBJ2-7	TGCGCCAGCAGCACCACCGGGACAACCTACGAGCAGTACTTC	CASSTTGTTYEQYF
TRBD1	.	TRBV15	TRBJ2-5	TGTGCCACCAGCGAGGGCCGGACAGGGCGGGAGACCCAGTACTTC	CATSEGRTGRETQYF
.	.	TRBV9	TRBJ1-2	TGTGCCAGCAGCGTTAGCAGGGTTAATGGCTACACCTTC	CASSVSRVNGYTF